The 22 T cell receptor beta chains listed next were all sequenced from one sample in a study of radiotherapy plus CTLA-4 blockade in lung cancer. Sequenced by immunoSEQ multiplex PCR; TCRdb stores in-frame clones only, minus some. The table lists about 81,000 clones, 55% to 75% of them singletons. Sequencing was performed on peripheral blood, taken from a patient treated with radiotherapy plus ipilimumab. These receptors all stem from a human donor with non-small cell lung cancer that progressed on radiotherapy plus ipilimumab.

The chain uses TRBV7-3 and TRBJ1-2; D possibly corresponds to TRBD1 (5 bases). The CDR3 runs to 13 residues. Germline V gives CDR1 SGHTA, CDR2 FQGTGA. V lost 1 base and J lost 8, with 11 bases in between. CDR3 loop: CASSLIGGEGYTF. CDR3 in DNA: TGTGCCAGCAGCTTAATCGGGGGTGAAGGCTACACCTTC.

This clone was counted only a few times. J is TRBJ1-3 and V is TRBV5-1; 7 positions match TRBD1. Germline V CDR1 and CDR2: SGHRS, YFSETQ. The CDR3 covers 16 residues. The V segment lost 1 base and the J segment 1 base; nucleotides outside the gene matches: 5. The chain's CDR3 is CASSLTGQASGNTIYF. In nucleotides, the CDR3 is TGCGCCAGCAGCTTGACCGGACAGGCGTCTGGAAACACCATATATTTT.

The genes are TRBV7-8 and TRBJ1-1; 7 bases align to TRBD1. The CDR3 extends over 15 amino acids. Looked up from germline, CDR1 is SGHVS and CDR2 is FQNEAQ. V shed 1 base, J shed 5 bases, and the junction held 7 bases outside the gene matches. CDR3 loop: CASSLGQGMGTEAFF. DNA of the CDR3: TGTGCCAGCAGCTTAGGACAGGGTATGGGAACTGAAGCTTTCTTT.

The V and J genes are TRBV9 and TRBJ1-5, with D unresolved. Germline CDR1 and CDR2: SGDLS and YYNGEE. CDR3 length: 13 residues. V was pared by 0 bases and J by 5 bases, with 6 bases between. The CDR3 sequence: CASSVDPDQPQHF. CDR3 coding DNA: TGTGCCAGCAGCGTAGATCCGGATCAGCCCCAGCATTTT.

The chain recombines TRBV7-3 with TRBJ2-3; D is perhaps TRBD2 (6 bases). Trimming removed 3 bases from V and 2 bases from J, with 12 bases in between. Germline V lookup: CDR1 SGHTA, CDR2 FQGTGA. This CDR3 has 15 residues. The CDR3 sequence is CASSFKAGYTDTQYF. The CDR3 DNA follows: TGTGCCAGCAGCTTTAAGGCGGGATACACAGATACGCAGTATTTT. Together with reference TRBV7-3 and TRBJ2-3, the CDR3 gives the full variable domain: GAGVSQTPSNKVTEKGKYVELRCDPISGHTALYWYRQSLGQGPEFLIYFQGTGAADDSGLPNDRFFAVRPEGSVSTLKIQRTERGDSAVYLCASSFKAGYTDTQYFGPGTRLTVL.

The CDR3 DNA sequence: TGTGCCAGCTCACCATACGGGGGGGAAGAGACCCAGTACTTC. It codes for CASSPYGGEETQYF. This chain connects TRBV18 to TRBJ2-5; 8 bases are a match to TRBD2. The CDR3 has 14 amino acids. V lost 2 bases, J lost 3 bases, and 2 bases stayed unmatched. Germline V CDR1 and CDR2: KGHSH, LQKENI.

The rearrangement links TRBV6-5 to TRBJ2-5; 8 bases map to TRBD2. There are 16 residues in the CDR3. Germline CDR1 and CDR2: MNHEY and SVGAGI. The V segment lost 0 bases and the J segment 0 bases; nucleotides outside the gene matches: 3. CDR3 amino acids: CASSYSEREYQETQYF. In DNA, the CDR3 is TGTGCCAGCAGTTACTCGGAGCGGGAGTACCAAGAGACCCAGTACTTC.

V is TRBV6-5 and J is TRBJ2-7; TRBD1 matches 8 bases. Germline CDR1 and CDR2: MNHEY and SVGAGI. The CDR3 spans 14 residues. The V gene end was trimmed by 3 bases and the J gene end by 3 bases; junction bases not matched to a gene: 4. CDR3 in DNA: TGTGCCAGCAGTTATGGGGACAGGAGCTACGAGCAGTACTTC. It encodes CASSYGDRSYEQYF.

The chain combines TRBV6-1 with TRBJ1-3; a weak D match, TRBD1 (5 bases). The germline V gene encodes CDR1 MNHNS and CDR2 SASEGT. The CDR3 consists of 16 residues. Deletions cut 1 base from V and 0 bases from J, with 10 bases between. CDR3 region: CASSEGGEGSGNTIYF. CDR3 in DNA: TGTGCCAGCAGTGAAGGGGGCGAGGGCTCTGGAAACACCATATATTTT.

This clone came up a few times. This rearrangement joins TRBV30 to TRBJ2-5; D perhaps matches TRBD2 (6 bases). Germline CDR1 and CDR2: GTSNPN and SVGIG (reference sequence). This CDR3 comprises 11 residues. V lost 3 bases to trimming and J lost 4 bases, with 6 bases between them. The CDR3 DNA follows: TGTGCCTGGAGGGGGGGAGAGACCCAGTACTTC. Translating gives CAWRGGETQYF.

The rearrangement joins TRBV9 to TRBJ2-1; TRBD1 matches 8 bases. The germline gives CDR1 SGDLS, CDR2 YYNGEE. Trimming cost V 1 base and J 9 bases; bases outside gene matches: 9. The CDR3 is 15 residues long. The CDR3 DNA sequence: TGTGCCAGCAGCGTAAGTGCACAGGGGGGCGGTGAGCAGTTCTTC. Protein product: CASSVSAQGGGEQFF.

This sequence joins TRBV6-4 and TRBJ2-7; TRBD2 matches at 7 bases. Germline CDR1 reads MRHNA; CDR2 reads SNTAGT. V lost 7 bases, J lost 3 bases, and 3 bases stayed unmatched. The CDR3 has 12 amino acids. The CDR3 sequence is CASIPSGYEQYF. CDR3 nucleotides: TGTGCCAGCATCCCTAGCGGCTACGAGCAGTACTTC.

This chain connects TRBV11-2 to TRBJ2-4; D gene ambiguous. Trimming stripped 3 bases from V and 0 bases from J, with 6 bases between. The germline CDR1 and CDR2 sequences are SGHAT and FQNNGV. This CDR3 comprises 14 residues. Here the CDR3 DNA reads TGTGCCAGCAGCTTGGGTGTAGCCAAAAACATTCAGTACTTC. As protein: CASSLGVAKNIQYF.

V and J are TRBV27 and TRBJ2-1; possibly TRBD2 for D (5 bases). The CDR3 contains 14 residues. Deletions cut 6 bases from V and 0 bases from J, with 9 bases between. The germline V gene has CDR1 MNHEY and CDR2 SMNVEV (reference sequence). The CDR3 nucleotides are TGTGCCAGCAGGCACGGGGTCTCCTACAATGAGCAGTTCTTC. Translating gives CASRHGVSYNEQFF.

The chain is built from TRBV28 and TRBJ2-7; D possibly corresponds to TRBD2 (5 bases). The V and J ends lost 2 bases and 4 bases respectively, with 15 bases between them. This CDR3 has 15 amino acids. Germline CDR1 reads MDHEN; CDR2 reads SYDVKM. As DNA, the CDR3 is TGTGCCAGCAGTTTAACAGCCGGCGGGCCTTACGAGCAGTACTTC. This codes for CASSLTAGGPYEQYF.

The chain employs TRBV2 and TRBJ1-2; TRBD1 agrees at 7 bases. Trimming removed 5 bases from V and 7 bases from J; junction bases left unmatched: 13. CDR1 SNHLY and CDR2 FYNNEI come from the germline V gene. The CDR3 spans 15 residues. The CDR3 spells CASSFVGQGGGGYTF. DNA of the CDR3: TGTGCCAGCAGTTTCGTCGGCCAGGGGGGTGGTGGCTACACCTTC.

The chain links TRBV7-9 to TRBJ2-2, with D tentatively TRBD1 (6 bases). V lost 4 bases, J lost 4 bases, and 22 bases lay in between. Germline V CDR1 and CDR2: SEHNR, FQNEAQ (reference sequence). The CDR3 has 18 amino acids. CDR3 DNA: TGTGCCAGCAGCTATGGGTACTCACAGGGAAGGGGCACCGGGGAGCTGTTTTTT. Encoded protein: CASSYGYSQGRGTGELFF. Filled out from reference TRBV7-9 and TRBJ2-2, the complete variable domain reads DTGVSQNPRHKITKRGQNVTFRCDPISEHNRLYWYRQTLGQGPEFLTYFQNEAQLEKSRLLSDRFSAERPKGSFSTLEIQRTEQGDSAMYLCASSYGYSQGRGTGELFFGEGSRLTVL.

Of note for this clone: The same CDR3 arises from other DNA sequences in this sample as well. The chain employs TRBV5-1 and TRBJ2-7; 8 nucleotides match TRBD2. Germline values: CDR1 SGHRS, CDR2 YFSETQ. The CDR3 extends over 14 amino acids. J was trimmed by 2 bases and V by 0 bases; bases with no gene match: 1. DNA for the CDR3: TGCGCCAGCAGCTTGGGCGGGAGGACCTACGAGCAGTACTTC. Protein product: CASSLGGRTYEQYF.

CDR3 coding DNA: TGTGCCACCAGCAGAGGTCGGCAGTTTCCGGGGGGCGAGCAGTACTTC. It codes for CATSRGRQFPGGEQYF. The V call is TRBV15, the J call TRBJ2-7, with 7 bases aligning to TRBD2. The V segment lost 1 base and the J segment 6 bases; nucleotides outside the gene matches: 12. Germline CDR1 reads LNHNV; CDR2 reads YYDKDF (reference sequence). The CDR3 spans 16 residues. The whole variable domain, filled in from reference TRBV15 and TRBJ2-7, reads DAMVIQNPRYQVTQFGKPVTLSCSQTLNHNVMYWYQQKSSQAPKLLFHYYDKDFNNEADTPDNFQSRRPNTSFCFLDIRSPGLGDTAMYLCATSRGRQFPGGEQYFGPGTRLTVT.

The rearrangement joins TRBV4-2 to TRBJ1-2, with D possibly being TRBD1 (6 bases). Germline V gene sequence: CDR1 LGHNA, CDR2 YNFKEQ. Trimming took 5 bases from V and 5 from J, leaving 12 bases between them. The CDR3 totals 13 residues. The CDR3 protein is CASSSEGGYGYTF. CDR3 DNA: TGTGCCAGCAGCTCGGAGGGGGGTTATGGCTACACCTTC.

The chain has TRBV28 and TRBJ2-7, with 10 bases lining up with TRBD1. Germline V lookup: CDR1 MDHEN, CDR2 SYDVKM. V dropped 5 bases and J dropped 4; count of bases not matched to a gene: 11. There are 16 residues in the CDR3. The CDR3 spells CASSPPPGQGFYEQYF. DNA of the CDR3: TGTGCCAGCAGTCCCCCCCCGGGACAGGGGTTTTACGAGCAGTACTTC.

The chain employs TRBV27 and TRBJ2-7; the match to TRBD1 covers 8 bases. The CDR3 is made up of 14 amino acids. J was trimmed by 2 bases and V by 6 bases; bases with no gene match: 6. Germline lookup yields CDR1 MNHEY and CDR2 SMNVEV (reference sequence). This CDR3 reads CASREQTGAYEQYF. CDR3 DNA sequence: TGTGCCAGCAGAGAACAGACAGGGGCCTACGAGCAGTACTTC.